These T cell receptor beta chains were read from a single sample in a study of shared clonotypes between healthy human individuals. The data were produced by immunoSEQ multiplex PCR, yet TCRdb's version contains in-frame clones alone and is incomplete. In the table there are 2 million to 3 million clones, roughly 93% of which are singletons. The sample taken for sequencing was naive CD4+ T cells from PBMCs. These receptors were taken from a man younger than 35 in good health. Some clones in this sample may be carry-over from other donors' samples. CDR3s include the opening cysteine and the closing phenylalanine or tryptophan. The D gene is left open where the match is weak. Clone sizes are given selectively: once, few, many, or a class where the clone is expanded.

d_call,cdr3_length,v_call,j_call,clone_size,cdr3_nt,cdr3_aa
NA,15,TRBV28,TRBJ2-7,NA,TGTGCCAGCAGTCCAACCTGGACAGTACCTTACGAGCAGTACTTC,CASSPTWTVPYEQYF
NA,12,TRBV7-8,TRBJ1-2,NA,TGTGCCAGCAGCGGCGGGAACTATGGCTACACCTTC,CASSGGNYGYTF
NA,15,TRBV5-1,TRBJ1-2,NA,TGCGCCAGCAGCTCCCCCGGGACCTCGGTGTTAGGCTACACCTTC,CASSSPGTSVLGYTF
TRBD1,14,TRBV5-1,TRBJ1-2,NA,TGCGCCAGCAGCTTACAGGGGACGCCCTATGGCTACACCTTC,CASSLQGTPYGYTF
TRBD1,14,TRBV19,TRBJ2-7,NA,TGTGCCAGTAGTCTCCGGGACAGACCCTACGAGCAGTACTTC,CASSLRDRPYEQYF
NA,14,TRBV6-5,TRBJ1-6,NA,TGTGCCAGCGGGGACACACGGGAAGGCTCACCCCTCCACTTT,CASGDTREGSPLHF
NA,14,TRBV23-1,TRBJ2-5,NA,TGCGCCAGCAGTCGTGGGGACACGCGGGAGACCCAGTACTTC,CASSRGDTRETQYF
TRBD2,17,TRBV7-9,TRBJ2-1,NA,TGTGCCAGCAGCTTAGATAGCGGGGTGAGCTCCTACAATGAGCAGTTCTTC,CASSLDSGVSSYNEQFF
NA,13,TRBV28,TRBJ1-2,NA,TGTGCCAGCAGGCTCGACAGGAACTATGGCTACACCTTC,CASRLDRNYGYTF
NA,14,TRBV7-3,TRBJ1-1,NA,TGTGCCAGCAGCGAACAGGGACCGAACACTGAAGCTTTCTTT,CASSEQGPNTEAFF
NA,16,TRBV5-6,TRBJ2-1,NA,TGTGCCAGCAGCTTGGGGCTATTCAGCTCCTACAATGAGCAGTTCTTC,CASSLGLFSSYNEQFF
NA,12,TRBV6-5,TRBJ1-1,NA,TGTGCCAGCAGTCGTTGGCAGGGTGAAGCTTTCTTT,CASSRWQGEAFF
NA,13,TRBV7-9,TRBJ1-5,NA,TGTGCCAGCAGCTTGTTACCCGATCAGCCCCAGCATTTT,CASSLLPDQPQHF
NA,14,TRBV6-5,TRBJ1-2,NA,TGTGCCAGCAGTTACTCAGGCACCAGCTATGGCTACACCTTC,CASSYSGTSYGYTF
NA,17,TRBV14,TRBJ2-7,NA,TGTGCCAGCAGCCAAGATAGGTGGGGCGGGCTCTCCTACGAGCAGTACTTC,CASSQDRWGGLSYEQYF
NA,14,TRBV25-1,TRBJ2-2,NA,TGTGCCACCCTTCCTAATTTCAACACCGGGGAGCTGTTTTTT,CATLPNFNTGELFF
NA,12,TRBV5-1,TRBJ2-1,NA,TGCGCCAGCAGCCCATTAGAGGGGCAGCAGTTCTTC,CASSPLEGQQFF
TRBD1,14,TRBV11-2,TRBJ1-2,NA,TGTGCCAGCAGCTTCGCAGGGGGCAACTATGGCTACACCTTC,CASSFAGGNYGYTF
NA,14,TRBV5-1,TRBJ2-7,NA,TGCGCCAGCAGCTCCGGGGGGCCTTCCTACGAGCAGTACTTC,CASSSGGPSYEQYF
NA,14,TRBV5-1,TRBJ2-7,few,TGCGCCAGCAGCTTGGTAGAGGTTTGGGCCGAGCAGTACTTC,CASSLVEVWAEQYF
NA,14,TRBV28,TRBJ1-2,NA,TGTGCCAGCCGGGGCCCCGGGAGGGGGTATGGCTACACCTTC,CASRGPGRGYGYTF
NA,14,TRBV10-1,TRBJ2-1,NA,TGCGCCAGCAGTGATAGCGGAGAGTACAATGAGCAGTTCTTC,CASSDSGEYNEQFF
NA,13,TRBV30,TRBJ1-3,NA,TGTGCCTGGATTCTACACTCTGGAAACACCATATATTTT,CAWILHSGNTIYF
TRBD1,16,TRBV7-2,TRBJ2-7,NA,TGTGCCAGCAGCTTAGACGGGACAGGGCTCTCTTACGAGCAGTACTTC,CASSLDGTGLSYEQYF
NA,16,TRBV7-2,TRBJ2-7,once,TGTGCCAGCAGCTTAGACCCGGGGAGGAGCTCCTACGAGCAGTACTTC,CASSLDPGRSSYEQYF
NA,15,TRBV28,TRBJ1-2,NA,TGTGCCAGCAGTTTATCCCTTCGGGGGAACTATGGCTACACCTTC,CASSLSLRGNYGYTF
NA,14,TRBV7-2,TRBJ2-7,NA,TGTGCCAGCAGCTTCCAGCGGGGGGACAGGGAGCAGTACTTC,CASSFQRGDREQYF
NA,14,TRBV27,TRBJ1-1,few,TGTGCCAGCAGTTTAGATGGTAGGTCGGCTGAAGCTTTCTTT,CASSLDGRSAEAFF
NA,14,TRBV28,TRBJ1-5,few,TGTGCCAGCAGCCTCGCGAGGGGCAATCAGCCCCAGCATTTT,CASSLARGNQPQHF
NA,17,TRBV7-3,TRBJ1-1,NA,TGTGCCAGCAGCTTAATCCCTACAGCTGATATGAACACTGAAGCTTTCTTT,CASSLIPTADMNTEAFF
NA,13,TRBV28,TRBJ2-7,NA,TGTGCCAGCAGTAAAGGGGGTCCCTACGAGCAGTACTTC,CASSKGGPYEQYF
TRBD1,14,TRBV29-1,TRBJ1-5,NA,TGCAGCGCCCGGACAGGGGGCACCAATCAGCCCCAGCATTTT,CSARTGGTNQPQHF
TRBD1,16,TRBV6-6,TRBJ2-3,once,TGTGCCAGCACCAGAGGGTGGGACAGGCACACAGATACGCAGTATTTT,CASTRGWDRHTDTQYF
NA,17,TRBV2,TRBJ2-3,NA,TGTGCCAGCAGTGAAGAGGGAGCCCGCCCTTACACAGATACGCAGTATTTT,CASSEEGARPYTDTQYF
NA,16,TRBV19,TRBJ1-2,NA,TGTGCCAGTAGTATCCTGAGTAGGGGGGCCTCGGATGGCTACACCTTC,CASSILSRGASDGYTF
NA,14,TRBV6-1,TRBJ2-6,NA,TGTGCCAGCAGAGTTTTCTCTGGGGCCAACGTCCTGACTTTC,CASRVFSGANVLTF
NA,13,TRBV28,TRBJ2-3,NA,TGTGCCAGCCACGCGCGATTCACAGATACGCAGTATTTT,CASHARFTDTQYF
NA,14,TRBV28,TRBJ2-2,NA,TGTGCCAGCAGGAGGGAACAGGGATCCGGGGAGCTGTTTTTT,CASRREQGSGELFF
TRBD2,12,TRBV13,TRBJ2-1,NA,TGTGCCAGCAGCTTAGGCCTAGCGGGCCAGTTCTTC,CASSLGLAGQFF
TRBD2,17,TRBV19,TRBJ2-2,NA,TGTGCCAGCAAAACCTTCGGGACTAGCGGGCGGTCCGGGGAGCTGTTTTTT,CASKTFGTSGRSGELFF
TRBD1,15,TRBV19,TRBJ1-2,NA,TGTGCCAGTAGCCCGTATTCGGGGACAGAAGATCGCTACACCTTC,CASSPYSGTEDRYTF
NA,13,TRBV2,TRBJ1-1,once,TGTGCCAGCAGCACAGGGAGGAACACTGAAGCTTTCTTT,CASSTGRNTEAFF
NA,16,TRBV9,TRBJ2-2,NA,TGTGCCAGCAGCGTCGGCGGGGTAACGAACACCGGGGAGCTGTTTTTT,CASSVGGVTNTGELFF
NA,13,TRBV2,TRBJ1-5,NA,TGTGCCAGCAGTGAAGGGGGGTATCAGCCCCAGCATTTT,CASSEGGYQPQHF
TRBD1,15,TRBV7-2,TRBJ2-7,NA,TGTGCCAGCAGCTTAGCTGGGACAGGGTCCTACGAGCAGTACTTC,CASSLAGTGSYEQYF
NA,14,TRBV5-4,TRBJ2-5,NA,TGTGCCAGCAGCTTGGCCTTGGCAGAAGAGACCCAGTACTTC,CASSLALAEETQYF
NA,14,TRBV4-3,TRBJ2-3,NA,TGCGCCAGCAGCTCCCGACAGGGCACAGATACGCAGTATTTT,CASSSRQGTDTQYF
TRBD2,17,TRBV7-2,TRBJ2-2,NA,TGTGCCAGCAGCTCGAGGGGCGGGAGGGTAAAAACCGGGGAGCTGTTTTTT,CASSSRGGRVKTGELFF
TRBD2,15,TRBV25-1,TRBJ2-1,NA,TGTGCCAGCAGTGAGTCACTAGCGCCCTGGGATGAGCAGTTCTTC,CASSESLAPWDEQFF
TRBD1,15,TRBV28,TRBJ2-7,NA,TGTGCCAGCAGTTTTAGGCAGGGGGCTTATTACGAGCAGTACTTC,CASSFRQGAYYEQYF
TRBD1,16,TRBV9,TRBJ1-3,NA,TGTGCCAGCAGCCCCAGACAGGGTCTCTATGGAAACACCATATATTTT,CASSPRQGLYGNTIYF
TRBD2,18,TRBV4-3,TRBJ2-3,NA,TGCGCCAGCAGCCAAGACCCCCCGACTAGCGGACACACAGATACGCAGTATTTT,CASSQDPPTSGHTDTQYF
NA,11,TRBV6-5,TRBJ2-7,NA,TGTGCCAGCAATTGGGGCAGCGAGCAGTACTTC,CASNWGSEQYF
TRBD1,15,TRBV6-6,TRBJ1-4,NA,TGTGCCAGCAGCCATACCCCAGGGGGCAGGGAAAAACTGTTTTTT,CASSHTPGGREKLFF